This T cell receptor (beta chain) was documented in a study of cytomegalovirus exposure and HLA in healthy donors (dated by TCRdb to about 2017). Some background on the complete study: According to a later analysis, the 100 to 150 validation repertoires were produced on the same platform as the 666 repertoires of the first cohort. Along with the roughly 610-subject first cohort, a separate validation cohort of 120 different subjects was used. The study was designed to test whether signatures of past pathogen exposure could be identified by cataloging public T cell receptors. To predict cytomegalovirus infection status, the study combined high-throughput TCR immunosequencing, statistical association of individual TCRs with disease status, and machine learning. Overall study outcomes, separate from this receptor: The classifier was reported to diagnose cytomegalovirus status with high specificity and sensitivity in both the original and validation cohorts. In vitro tests confirmed that a few of the cytomegalovirus-associated TCR beta chains recognize cytomegalovirus antigens. The study listed 150 to 200 TCR beta chains as associated with cytomegalovirus. Of the cluster scores, about 94% were above 0 in a later analysis, which found that TCRs clustered in the first cohort also tended to co-occur in the 130 or so validation repertoires. A later analysis lacked HLA typing for the validation cohort, so it scored co-occurrence in that cohort across all 110 or so repertoires. It was suggested by the authors that the approach could potentially be generalized to other disease states and immunological phenotypes. Across donors, most TCR sequences were observed very rarely, whereas some public TCRs were present in many individuals.

The donors were included in the validation cohort of approximately 120 subjects, a group kept apart from the roughly 700-subject first cohort. Library preparation used the immunoSEQ multiplex PCR assay. Concerning the study's data processing: A statistical classification framework was built for diagnosing cytomegalovirus status from the catalog of TCR beta chain sequences. TCRdb took this table from immuneACCESS and kept in-frame rearrangements with V and J called. Such tables lack part of the clones; where checked against another copy, unresolved V genes explain under half of the gap, and the rest is unexplained. V and J calls and clone size are given by that table; D and trimming were obtained from the DNA. The sample yields tens of thousands of clones; 90% to 97% were counted once. The top ten constitute approximately 1.2% of the sample. This clone is deemed medium-sized (0.01 to 0.1%). Its antigen specificity is not known. Base qualities were left out, and no much larger clone turns up one base away.

V drops 1 base and J drops 6 bases, leaving 16 bases in between. Counted from cysteine to phenylalanine, this CDR3 has 16 amino acids. Solely the CDR3 DNA is kept, with 48 bases framed from the first base. The sample taken for sequencing was PBMCs. The sequence came from a woman younger than 30 in good health and CMV-seronegative. The V gene is TRBV23-1 and the J gene is TRBJ1-5; no D gene can be assigned with confidence. TRBV23-1 is an ORF, with its function uncertain. The CDR3 amino acid sequence is: CASSQFTGSTRQPQHF. In nucleotides, the sequence is TGCGCCAGCAGTCAATTCACGGGAAGTACGCGTCAGCCCCAGCATTTT.